Below, 22 T cell receptor beta chains from the same sample are listed, as sequenced in a study of human T cells and chemical hapten exposure. TCRdb re-analysed the RACE reads in MiXCR, keeping a single row per CDR3 protein. The table lists fewer than 200,000 distinct CDR3 sequences, around 24% of them singletons. Time point noted: patch test 1, 2 weeks after DPC sensitization. The treatment denotes: therapeutic diphenylcyclopropenone sensitization with weekly scalp DPC. Here the sequenced sample was whole blood, taken in connection with sensitization to the hapten diphenylcyclopropenone (DPC). These receptors were obtained from a woman between 45 and 60 years old with alopecia areata. Some clones in this sample may be carry-over from other donors' samples.

The rearrangement links TRBV12-3 or TRBV12-4 to TRBJ2-7, with TRBD1 identical over 10 bases. The V gene end was trimmed by 10 bases and the J gene end by 4 bases; junction bases not matched to a gene: 7. CDR3 length: 13 amino acids. The CDR3 sequence is CATKDRGSYEQYF. DNA for the CDR3: TGTGCCACCAAGGACAGGGGGTCATACGAGCAGTACTTC.

The V and J genes are TRBV29-1 and TRBJ1-2, with a possible D match to TRBD1 (5 bases). Germline V lookup: CDR1 SQVTM, CDR2 ANQGSEA. The V end was cut by 6 bases, the J end by 2 bases, with 10 bases between. The CDR3 spans 12 residues. The CDR3 DNA is TGCAGCGTCATGGAGGGGAACTATGGCTACACCTTC. Protein product: CSVMEGNYGYTF.

V is TRBV6-5 and J is TRBJ2-2; tentatively, D is TRBD1 or TRBD2 (5 bases each). This CDR3 spans 14 amino acids. The V gene's germline CDR1 is MNHEY and CDR2 SVGAGI. V was clipped by 6 bases and J by 2 bases, with 10 bases between them. The CDR3 coding sequence is TGTGCCAGCAGCCGGGACCTCAACACCGGGGAGCTGTTTTTT. Its protein is CASSRDLNTGELFF.

This clonotype has just a few counts. The J gene is TRBJ2-3, the V gene TRBV28, with 10 bases matching TRBD2. J lost 2 bases, V lost 8 bases, and 13 bases had no gene match. The CDR3 totals 17 residues. CDR1 and CDR2 (germline): MDHEN, SYDVKM. The CDR3, as DNA: TGTGCCAGCCGTCTCGGGAGCGGGAGGGTGAACACAGATACGCAGTATTTT. As protein: CASRLGSGRVNTDTQYF.

This chain connects TRBV5-1 to TRBJ2-1, with TRBD2 matching 11 bases. V lost 3 bases, J lost 1 base, and 6 bases stayed unmatched. Germline CDR1 and CDR2: SGHRS and YFSETQ. The CDR3 consists of 17 residues. The CDR3 bases are TGCGCCAGCAGCTCCTTAGCGGGAGGGGTTTCCTACAATGAGCAGTTCTTC. Its translation: CASSSLAGGVSYNEQFF.

This clonotype has only a few counts. This chain joins TRBV2 and TRBJ1-1, with 8 bases that match TRBD1. In germline, CDR1 is SNHLY, CDR2 FYNNEI. The trim removed 6 bases at V and 6 bases at J, leaving 12 bases unmatched. The CDR3 has 15 residues. The CDR3 loop reads CASRTQGAVRAEAFF. The CDR3 bases are TGTGCCAGCAGGACGCAGGGGGCTGTTCGGGCTGAAGCTTTCTTT.

The V gene is TRBV27, the J gene TRBJ1-1; tentative D call: TRBD1 (5 bases). Looked up from germline, CDR1 is MNHEY and CDR2 is SMNVEV (reference sequence). V shed 1 base and J shed 2 bases, with 14 bases lying between them. The CDR3 has 16 residues. CDR3: CASSLFWRGGNTEAFF. CDR3 DNA: TGTGCCAGCAGTTTATTCTGGAGGGGTGGCAACACTGAAGCTTTCTTT.

The V gene is TRBV20-1, the J gene TRBJ2-7; possible D gene TRBD1, 5 bases. The germline gives CDR1 DFQATT, CDR2 SNEGSKA (reference sequence). Trimming took off 2 bases at V and 2 bases at J, with 13 bases between the two ends. The CDR3 covers 14 residues. CDR3: CSARMTESAYEQYF. CDR3 nucleotides: TGCAGTGCTAGAATGACAGAATCCGCCTACGAGCAGTACTTC.

This CDR3 is CAISQGTTEAFF. In DNA, the CDR3 is TGTGCCATTTCACAGGGGACCACTGAAGCTTTCTTT. The J gene is TRBJ1-1, the V gene TRBV12-3 or TRBV12-4; 7 positions match TRBD1. After removal of 10 bases from V and 4 bases from J, the junction contained 6 bases not matched to a gene. This CDR3 has 12 amino acids.

This clonotype occurred a few times. The CDR3 DNA reads as TGCGCCAGCAGTCAAACTAGCGGGAGGGAGTACAATGAGCAGTTCTTC. Translating it yields CASSQTSGREYNEQFF. The chain combines TRBV23-1 with TRBJ2-1; 13 positions agree with TRBD2. TRBV23-1 is marked as an open reading frame, function uncertain. The CDR3 has 16 amino acids. Trimming took 2 bases from V and 4 from J; bases not matched to a gene: 2.

Here the CDR3 reads CSASLVADSYEQYF. CDR3 coding DNA: TGCAGTGCTAGTCTCGTAGCTGATTCCTACGAGCAGTACTTC. The chain couples TRBV20-1 to TRBJ2-7; D is unclear. The CDR3 is 14 amino acids. The V end was cut by 3 bases, the J end by 1 base, with 13 bases between. Germline values: CDR1 DFQATT, CDR2 SNEGSKA (reference sequence).

This clonotype was found a few times. J is TRBJ1-2 and V is TRBV19; no clear D gene. Germline CDR1 is LNHDA and CDR2 is SQIVND (reference sequence). V lost 3 bases to trimming and J lost 6 bases, with 17 bases between them. CDR3 length: 15 residues. The chain's CDR3 is CASSIPMRAGDGYTF. The CDR3 coding sequence is TGTGCCAGTAGTATCCCGATGAGGGCTGGAGATGGCTACACCTTC. The whole variable domain, remainder taken from reference TRBV19 and TRBJ1-2, is DGGITQSPKYLFRKEGQNVTLSCEQNLNHDAMYWYRQDPGQGLRLIYYSQIVNDFQKGDIAEGYSVSREKKESFPLTVTSAQKNPTAFYLCASSIPMRAGDGYTFGSGTRLTVV.

This chain joins TRBV7-2 and TRBJ1-1, with 7 bases identical to TRBD1. The CDR3 runs to 15 residues. J gave up 5 bases and V 6 bases, and 12 bases lay outside the gene matches. The germline V gene encodes CDR1 SGHTA and CDR2 FQGNSA. The CDR3 spells CASSKQEGAWTEAFF. The CDR3 DNA follows: TGTGCCAGCAGTAAACAAGAGGGGGCGTGGACTGAAGCTTTCTTT.

This clonotype has only a few counts. This chain uses TRBV29-1 with TRBJ1-1; D may be TRBD1 (6 bases). Germline loops: CDR1 SQVTM, CDR2 ANQGSEA. V dropped 4 bases and J dropped 0 bases, with 15 bases sitting between them. The length of the CDR3 is 15 residues. The chain's CDR3 is CSVVETGQMNTEAFF. CDR3 coding DNA: TGCAGCGTTGTAGAAACGGGACAAATGAACACTGAAGCTTTCTTT.

This clonotype was seen a handful of times. J is TRBJ2-7 and V is TRBV29-1; no firm D call. The length of the CDR3 is 12 residues. Trimming cost V 3 bases and J 1 base, with 7 bases left between them. Looked up from germline, CDR1 is SQVTM and CDR2 is ANQGSEA. CDR3 region: CSVEESSYEQYF. CDR3 in DNA: TGCAGCGTTGAGGAGAGTTCCTACGAGCAGTACTTC.

This clonotype was observed a few times. This chain uses TRBV7-2 with TRBJ2-3, with a weak D call TRBD2 (6 bases). Trimming removed 6 bases from V and 6 bases from J, with 22 bases in between. CDR3 length: 16 residues. Germline lookup yields CDR1 SGHTA and CDR2 FQGNSA. The CDR3 DNA follows: TGTGCCAGCAGACCACCGACTAGTAATGAGGGCGATACGCAGTATTTT. The encoded protein is CASRPPTSNEGDTQYF.

This clonotype was counted once. V usage is TRBV5-1 and J usage is TRBJ1-2, with 10 nucleotides matching TRBD1. Per germline, CDR1 SGHRS and CDR2 YFSETQ. V lost 0 bases to trimming and J lost 4 bases; unmatched junction nucleotides: 6. The CDR3 loop spans 16 amino acids. CDR3 amino acids: CASSLEGTGEAYGYTF. The CDR3 bases are TGCGCCAGCAGCTTGGAGGGGACAGGGGAAGCCTATGGCTACACCTTC.

This clonotype was counted at least ten times. This chain uses TRBV27 with TRBJ2-2, with 7 nucleotides matching TRBD1. CDR1 and CDR2 (germline): MNHEY, SMNVEV (reference sequence). With V trimmed by 7 bases and J by 7 bases, 9 bases remained unmatched. The CDR3 loop spans 14 amino acids. In DNA, the CDR3 is TGTGCCAGCACCAGACAGGGCGTAAGCGGGGAGCTGTTTTTT. Amino acid sequence: CASTRQGVSGELFF.

The rearrangement uses TRBV4-2 and TRBJ1-1; D might be TRBD1 (6 bases). CDR3 length equals 13 residues. V was trimmed by 8 bases and J by 4 bases, leaving 14 bases between them. CDR1 is LGHNA, CDR2 YNFKEQ, per germline. Here the CDR3 DNA reads TGTGCCAGCCGTAAGGAAGGGGGCACTGAAGCTTTCTTT. Translating gives CASRKEGGTEAFF.

This clonotype has a handful of counts. The chain recombines TRBV5-1 with TRBJ2-2, with D perhaps TRBD2 (6 bases). Germline V lookup: CDR1 SGHRS, CDR2 YFSETQ. V dropped 4 bases and J dropped 6 bases, with 13 bases sitting between them. The CDR3 consists of 14 residues. CDR3 residues: CASSLEGAAGELFF. For the CDR3, the DNA is TGCGCCAGCAGCCTGGAGGGTGCGGCCGGGGAGCTGTTTTTT.

This clonotype was counted a few times. This chain uses TRBV29-1 with TRBJ1-2, with 10 bases identical to TRBD1. The CDR3 runs to 17 residues. With 6 bases clipped from V and 7 bases from J, the junction kept 20 bases outside the gene matches. Looked up from germline, CDR1 is SQVTM and CDR2 is ANQGSEA. The CDR3 protein is CSVWGGLTDRGAAGYTF. The CDR3 nucleotides read TGCAGCGTGTGGGGAGGACTAACGGACAGGGGGGCTGCTGGCTACACCTTC.

This clonotype was recorded a few times. This chain uses TRBV6-5 with TRBJ2-5, with D uncertain. Trimming removed 6 bases from V and 3 bases from J, with 5 bases in between. The CDR3 is made up of 11 amino acids. CDR1 and CDR2 (germline): MNHEY, SVGAGI. CDR3 DNA: TGTGCCAGCAGGCAGAAAGAGACCCAGTACTTC. Translating gives CASRQKETQYF.